The 19 T cell receptor beta chains reported below all come from one sample, sequenced in a study of blood T cell repertoires in COVID-19. Sequencing used immunoSEQ multiplex PCR; TCRdb keeps in-frame clones, though not all of them. The sample consists of about 180,000 clones, approximately 83% of them appearing once. The material sequenced was peripheral blood. The receptors originated from a woman aged 40 to 50 with COVID-19, enrolled during active disease.

This sequence joins TRBV9 and TRBJ2-7; 10 nucleotides agree with TRBD2. Germline assignment: CDR1 SGDLS and CDR2 YYNGEE. The V segment lost 5 bases and the J segment 4 bases; nucleotides outside the gene matches: 15. This CDR3 region has 17 residues. CDR3 loop: CASSPGERGGGGYEQYF. Written as DNA, the CDR3 is TGTGCCAGCAGTCCTGGAGAGCGGGGGGGCGGAGGTTACGAGCAGTACTTC.

The chain combines TRBV6-6 with TRBJ1-3; 9 bases align to TRBD1. Germline loops: CDR1 MNHNY, CDR2 SVGAGI (reference sequence). J was trimmed by 1 base and V by 5 bases; bases with no gene match: 6. The CDR3 length is 16 residues. This CDR3 reads CASSTWDRESGNTIYF. DNA of the CDR3: TGTGCCAGCAGTACTTGGGACAGGGAGTCTGGAAACACCATATATTTT.

This clone appeared many times. The V call is TRBV6-1, the J call TRBJ1-2; TRBD1 agrees at 9 bases. In germline, CDR1 is MNHNS, CDR2 SASEGT. J lost 4 bases, V lost 3 bases, and 3 bases had no gene match. This CDR3 is 14 amino acids long. The CDR3 loop reads CASSEGQGGYGYTF. In nucleotides, the CDR3 is TGTGCCAGCAGTGAGGGACAGGGCGGCTATGGCTACACCTTC.

The rearrangement joins TRBV19 to TRBJ1-2; no clear D. The V end was cut by 2 bases, the J end by 3 bases, with 10 bases between. Per the germline V gene, CDR1 is LNHDA and CDR2 is SQIVND (reference sequence). The CDR3 sequence is 14 residues long. CDR3 DNA sequence: TGTGCCAGTAGTATAATCCACCCGGACTATGGCTACACCTTC. Protein: CASSIIHPDYGYTF. The variable domain in full, completed from reference TRBV19 and TRBJ1-2, reads DGGITQSPKYLFRKEGQNVTLSCEQNLNHDAMYWYRQDPGQGLRLIYYSQIVNDFQKGDIAEGYSVSREKKESFPLTVTSAQKNPTAFYLCASSIIHPDYGYTFGSGTRLTVV.

The chain joins TRBV11-2 to TRBJ2-3, with 9 positions matching TRBD1. Unmatched junction bases numbered 8, after V lost 1 base and J lost 9 bases. Germline V CDR1 and CDR2: SGHAT, FQNNGV. The CDR3 is 15 residues long. DNA of the CDR3: TGTGCCAGCAGCTTAGCCCAGGACAGGGGTAGGACGCAGTATTTT. It codes for CASSLAQDRGRTQYF.

This clone was detected many times. The chain is built from TRBV6-5 and TRBJ2-3; possible D gene TRBD2, 6 bases. Germline CDR1 MNHEY, CDR2 SVGAGI. The CDR3 has 15 residues. The V and J ends lost 0 bases and 5 bases respectively, with 12 bases between them. The CDR3 DNA follows: TGTGCCAGCAGTTACTCGACACTGCGGGGAGATACGCAGTATTTT. It encodes CASSYSTLRGDTQYF.

This clone was counted a single time. The chain links TRBV4-1 to TRBJ1-5; TRBD1 is a possible D gene (6 bases). There are 17 residues in the CDR3. The ends were cut back, 1 base at V and 1 base at J, with 14 bases in the middle. Germline V gene lookup returns CDR1 MGHRA and CDR2 YSYEKL. The CDR3 region has the DNA TGCGCCAGCAGCCAAGGAAGGTACAGGGCGAGCAATCAGCCCCAGCATTTT. It encodes CASSQGRYRASNQPQHF.

CDR3 protein: CASNTGGRVAGELFF. In nucleotides, the CDR3 is TGTGCCAGCAACACGGGGGGGAGAGTGGCCGGGGAGCTGTTTTTT. V is TRBV28 and J is TRBJ2-2; 8 nucleotides match TRBD2. Germline-derived CDR1 and CDR2 are MDHEN and SYDVKM. There are 15 residues in the CDR3. V lost 7 bases and J lost 6; bases outside the gene matches: 10.

This chain links TRBV3-1 (or the pseudogene TRBV3-2) with TRBJ2-5; D not certain. CDR1 and CDR2 (germline): LGHDT, YNNKEL (reference sequence). The CDR3 length is 14 residues. V was shortened by 3 bases and J by 5 bases, with 13 bases between the two germline ends. CDR3 DNA sequence: TGTGCCAGCAGCCAGGCCTCTGGTGCCGAGACCCAGTACTTC. Translated: CASSQASGAETQYF.

The CDR3 DNA is TGTGCCAGCAGCCCACCGGGACTAGTTTACAATGAGCAGTTCTTC. This encodes CASSPPGLVYNEQFF. The genes are TRBV2 and TRBJ2-1; TRBD2 aligns across 8 bases. This CDR3 is 15 amino acids long. J lost 4 bases, V lost 6 bases, and 8 bases had no gene match. Germline V gene sequence: CDR1 SNHLY, CDR2 FYNNEI.

The chain uses TRBV6-5 and TRBJ1-1; possibly TRBD1 for D (6 bases). V dropped 6 bases and J dropped 7 bases, with 12 bases sitting between them. The CDR3 runs to 12 residues. Germline V gene sequence: CDR1 MNHEY, CDR2 SVGAGI. The CDR3 loop reads CASRAGANEAFF. CDR3 bases: TGTGCCAGCAGGGCAGGGGCCAATGAAGCTTTCTTT.

CDR3 sequence reads: CASLRDSARELFF. The CDR3 nucleotides read TGTGCCAGCCTCCGGGACTCCGCCCGGGAGCTGTTTTTT. The chain uses TRBV2 and TRBJ2-2, with a weak D call TRBD2 (6 bases). Between the trimmed V and J ends, which lost 8 bases and 9 bases, there was a span of 16 bases. The CDR3 runs 13 residues. Germline V CDR1 and CDR2: SNHLY, FYNNEI.

The chain couples TRBV7-9 to TRBJ1-2; D gene unclear. Germline loops: CDR1 SEHNR, CDR2 FQNEAQ (reference sequence). The V gene lost 1 base and the J gene lost 4 bases, with 16 bases spanning the gap. The CDR3 runs to 16 residues. CDR3 region: CASSLVEGSGIYGYTF. The CDR3, as DNA: TGTGCCAGCAGCTTAGTTGAGGGCAGTGGAATCTATGGCTACACCTTC.

V is TRBV28 and J is TRBJ1-5; 9 bases are shared with TRBD1. J gave up 6 bases and V 3 bases, and 9 bases lay outside the gene matches. This CDR3 comprises 16 residues. From germline, CDR1 is MDHEN and CDR2 SYDVKM. CDR3 DNA: TGTGCCAGCAGTTTCCGGGACAGGGAAACAGGTCAGCCCCAGCATTTT. Residues: CASSFRDRETGQPQHF.

DNA of the CDR3: TGTGCCAGCAGAGACAGGCCGATACAAGAGACCCAGTACTTC. This encodes CASRDRPIQETQYF. This chain links TRBV27 with TRBJ2-5; D is possibly TRBD1 (6 bases). V shed 6 bases and J shed 2 bases, with 13 bases lying between them. This CDR3 has 14 residues. The germline gives CDR1 MNHEY, CDR2 SMNVEV (reference sequence).

V gene TRBV27 combines with J gene TRBJ2-1; 7 bases fit TRBD1. CDR3 size: 14 residues. The germline CDR1 and CDR2 sequences are MNHEY and SMNVEV (reference sequence). The ends lost 7 bases at V and 6 bases at J; junction bases unmatched: 9. The CDR3 nucleotides read TGTGCCAGCACCCGTGGGACAGATGGCAATGAGCAGTTCTTC. Translating gives CASTRGTDGNEQFF.

This chain joins TRBV7-2 and TRBJ2-5; the D gene is possibly TRBD2 (5 bases). Germline CDR1 reads SGHTA; CDR2 reads FQGNSA. The CDR3 consists of 14 residues. Trimming shortened V by 5 bases and J by 2 bases, and 12 bases separated the two germline ends. The CDR3 region has the DNA TGTGCCAGCAGCCCCAAGCGGTTGCAAGAGACCCAGTACTTC. It translates to CASSPKRLQETQYF.

This chain uses TRBV2 with TRBJ2-5, with 12 positions matching TRBD1. This CDR3 comprises 16 residues. V lost 3 bases to trimming and J lost 2 bases; unmatched junction nucleotides: 4. CDR1 is SNHLY and CDR2 is FYNNEI in the germline V gene. Written as DNA, the CDR3 is TGTGCCAGCAGTGATTGGGACAGGGGGCCGCAAGAGACCCAGTACTTC. Amino acid sequence: CASSDWDRGPQETQYF.

The rearrangement links TRBV3-1 (or the pseudogene TRBV3-2) to TRBJ2-7, with TRBD1 matching over 7 bases. Unmatched junction bases numbered 6, after V lost 0 bases and J lost 4 bases. CDR1 LGHDT and CDR2 YNNKEL come from the germline V gene (reference sequence). There are 15 residues in the CDR3. This chain's CDR3 is CASSQDPGTEYEQYF. As DNA, the CDR3 is TGTGCCAGCAGCCAAGACCCCGGGACAGAGTACGAGCAGTACTTC.